Listed here are 31 T cell receptor beta chains from one sample, sequenced in a study of T cells in tuberculosis. Only in-frame clones appear in the TCRdb table, and some are missing; sequencing was by immunoSEQ multiplex PCR. Seen here are roughly 19,000 clones, around 87% observed once, and the top ten hold roughly 15%. The source material was PBMCs. These receptor sequences come from a donor aged 10-29 years with latent tuberculosis or without tuberculosis infection.

The V call is TRBV19, the J call TRBJ1-5; D uncertain. In germline, CDR1 is LNHDA, CDR2 SQIVND (reference sequence). Deletions cut 2 bases from V and 5 bases from J, with 7 bases between. The CDR3 length is 13 residues. The CDR3, as DNA: TGTGCCAGTAGTATAACGGGGTATCAGCCCCAGCATTTT. Protein: CASSITGYQPQHF.

The chain employs TRBV30 and TRBJ1-2, with a tentative D call TRBD1 (5 bases). The CDR3 extends over 12 amino acids. V was shortened by 3 bases and J by 8 bases, with 13 bases between the two germline ends. Germline V gene lookup returns CDR1 GTSNPN and CDR2 SVGIG (reference sequence). CDR3 protein: CAWSLGTLGYTF. The CDR3, as DNA: TGTGCCTGGAGCCTCGGGACTCTCGGCTACACCTTC. Filled out from reference TRBV30 and TRBJ1-2, the complete variable domain reads SQTIHQWPATLVQPVGSPLSLECTVEGTSNPNLYWYRQAAGRGLQLLFYSVGIGQISSEVPQNLSASRPQDRQFILSSKKLLLSDSGFYLCAWSLGTLGYTFGSGTRLTVV.

Only one count was recorded for this clone. This rearrangement joins TRBV10-3 to TRBJ2-5, with TRBD2 identical over 10 bases. The CDR3 totals 14 residues. J lost 4 bases, V lost 4 bases, and 3 bases had no gene match. Germline CDR1 reads ENHRY; CDR2 reads SYGVKD. The CDR3 here is CAISVSGGRETQYF. The CDR3 bases are TGTGCCATCAGTGTTAGCGGGGGGCGAGAGACCCAGTACTTC.

The chain uses TRBV6-1 and TRBJ1-1; no definite D call. The ends were cut back, 6 bases at V and 2 bases at J, with 10 bases in the middle. In germline, CDR1 is MNHNS, CDR2 SASEGT. The CDR3 covers 13 residues. The CDR3 spells CASSPVSNTEAFF. The CDR3 DNA reads TGTGCCAGCAGCCCGGTTTCTAACACTGAAGCTTTCTTT.

The chain has TRBV6-1 and TRBJ1-5; a possible D gene is TRBD1 (6 bases). V was trimmed by 7 bases and J by 7 bases, leaving 14 bases between them. Germline V CDR1 and CDR2: MNHNS, SASEGT. This CDR3 spans 13 amino acids. For the CDR3, the DNA is TGTGCCAGCATTGCCACAGGGTTGCAGCCCCAGCATTTT. This codes for CASIATGLQPQHF.

This chain uses TRBV7-2 with TRBJ2-2, with 7 bases that match TRBD1. This CDR3 region has 14 residues. Germline-derived CDR1 and CDR2 are SGHTA and FQGNSA. Trimming removed 6 bases from V and 1 base from J; junction bases left unmatched: 2. This chain's CDR3 is CASRDRVNTGELFF. For the CDR3, the DNA is TGTGCCAGCAGAGACAGGGTGAACACCGGGGAGCTGTTTTTT.

This clone appeared a single time. The rearrangement links TRBV7-3 to TRBJ2-2; TRBD1 is a possible D gene (5 bases). The CDR3 has 13 amino acids. The V gene lost 5 bases and the J gene lost 3 bases, with 7 bases spanning the gap. Germline CDR1 SGHTA, CDR2 FQGTGA. CDR3 amino acids: CASSDRYTGELFF. CDR3 sequence (DNA): TGTGCCAGCAGCGACAGATACACCGGGGAGCTGTTTTTT.

A note on this clone: At one end, the junction sequence differs from germline, possibly due to a read error. The chain combines TRBV5-4 with TRBJ1-2; D unclear. CDR3 length: 14 residues. Germline CDR1 reads SGHNT; CDR2 reads YYREEE (reference sequence). Here the CDR3 DNA reads TGTGCCAGTAGCTTGGACGTCAGTTCGGGGGGCTACACCTTC. Translated: CASSLDVSSGGYTF.

The rearrangement uses TRBV6-6 and TRBJ1-2; D unclear. The CDR3 consists of 12 residues. V was shortened by 9 bases and J by 4 bases, with 12 bases between the two germline ends. The V gene's germline CDR1 is MNHNY and CDR2 SVGAGI (reference sequence). CDR3 coding DNA: TGTGCCAGTGCTGGCCAGGTCTATGGCTACACCTTC. Amino acid sequence: CASAGQVYGYTF.

This clone was seen a few times. A read error may produce the germline difference seen at one junction end. The chain recombines TRBV5-4 with TRBJ1-1; D unresolved. CDR1 and CDR2 (germline): SGHNT, YYREEE (reference sequence). There are 11 residues in the CDR3. The CDR3 loop reads CASSFRTEAFF. The CDR3 nucleotides are TGTGCCAGTAGCTTTAGAACTGAAGCTTTCTTT.

This rearrangement joins TRBV4-3 to TRBJ1-3, with no clear D. The germline V gene has CDR1 LGHNA and CDR2 YSLEER. V lost 3 bases, J lost 0 bases, and 12 bases lay in between. The CDR3 extends over 16 amino acids. CDR3 protein: CASSQWAGSSGNTIYF. CDR3 DNA sequence: TGCGCCAGCAGCCAGTGGGCGGGTTCCTCTGGAAACACCATATATTTT.

The V and J genes are TRBV6-5 and TRBJ1-2; no definite D call. V lost 5 bases and J lost 3, with 10 bases in between. Germline V gene sequence: CDR1 MNHEY, CDR2 SVGAGI. The CDR3 consists of 13 residues. CDR3: CASSPGRYYGYTF. Here the CDR3 DNA reads TGTGCCAGCAGTCCCGGGAGGTACTATGGCTACACCTTC.

The chain recombines TRBV27 with TRBJ2-2; D ambiguous. V lost 3 bases and J lost 0, with 5 bases in between. The CDR3 has 14 residues. Germline V gene lookup returns CDR1 MNHEY and CDR2 SMNVEV (reference sequence). CDR3: CASSFLANTGELFF. CDR3 nucleotides: TGTGCCAGCAGTTTCCTCGCGAACACCGGGGAGCTGTTTTTT.

The chain has TRBV11-1 and TRBJ2-2, with D possibly matching TRBD1 (5 bases). Germline V lookup: CDR1 SGHAT, CDR2 FQDESV (reference sequence). The CDR3 runs to 16 residues. V lost 1 base and J lost 3, with 12 bases in between. The CDR3 DNA follows: TGTGCCAGCAGCTTAGGAACTATAGGGGACACCGGGGAGCTGTTTTTT. Amino acids: CASSLGTIGDTGELFF. Drawing the rest from reference TRBV11-1 and TRBJ2-2, the complete variable domain is EAEVAQSPRYKITEKSQAVAFWCDPISGHATLYWYRQILGQGPELLVQFQDESVVDDSQLPKDRFSAERLKGVDSTLKIQPAELGDSAMYLCASSLGTIGDTGELFFGEGSRLTVL.

Concerning this clone: A junction end diverges from the germline sequence, so it may reflect a read error. The CDR3 sequence is CASSLRDRGEGGANVLTF. For the CDR3, the DNA is TGTGCCAGTAGCTTGCGGGACAGGGGAGAAGGTGGGGCCAACGTCCTGACTTTC. The V and J genes are TRBV5-4 and TRBJ2-6; 10 nucleotides match TRBD1. The CDR3 has 18 residues. The germline gives CDR1 SGHNT, CDR2 YYREEE (reference sequence).

DNA of the CDR3: TGTGCCAGCAGGGTGGGACAGAGCTCCCAAAAGAGGTATTTT. Translation: CASRVGQSSQKRYF. The V call is TRBV27, the J call TRBJ2-3; 7 nucleotides match TRBD1. This CDR3 region has 14 residues. Germline-derived CDR1 and CDR2 are MNHEY and SMNVEV (reference sequence). The V segment lost 6 bases and the J segment 14 bases; nucleotides outside the gene matches: 17.

The chain recombines TRBV5-1 with TRBJ1-1; D not resolved. CDR3 length equals 13 residues. V dropped 0 bases and J dropped 8 bases, with 11 bases sitting between them. The germline V gene has CDR1 SGHRS and CDR2 YFSETQ. The CDR3 DNA sequence: TGCGCCAGCAGCTTGGACGGTCGACTCGAAGCTTTCTTT. As protein: CASSLDGRLEAFF.

The V call is TRBV7-2, the J call TRBJ1-6; D not resolved. The CDR3 is made up of 13 amino acids. The V and J ends lost 8 bases and 15 bases respectively, with 20 bases between them. Germline CDR1 reads SGHTA; CDR2 reads FQGNSA. Written as DNA, the CDR3 is TGTGCCAGCGGGAAAGCGGCAAACCCAATCCTCCACTTT. Its protein product is CASGKAANPILHF. The complete variable domain, with remaining parts taken from reference TRBV7-2 and TRBJ1-6, reads GAGVSQSPSNKVTEKGKDVELRCDPISGHTALYWYRQSLGQGLEFLIYFQGNSAPDKSGLPSDRFSAERTGGSVSTLTIQRTQQEDSAVYLCASGKAANPILHFGNGTRLTVT.

This chain uses TRBV15 with TRBJ2-7; TRBD1 matches 10 bases. V gave up 5 bases and J gave up 6 bases; unmatched junction bases: 7. Germline CDR1 reads LNHNV; CDR2 reads YYDKDF (reference sequence). The CDR3 consists of 14 residues. The CDR3 coding sequence is TGTGCCACCAGCGGGGACAGGGGAGCGGCCGAGCAGTACTTC. It yields the protein CATSGDRGAAEQYF.

The V gene is TRBV7-2, the J gene TRBJ1-2; 9 bases map to TRBD1. Germline CDR1 and CDR2: SGHTA and FQGNSA. The CDR3 spans 15 residues. Losses at the gene ends were 5 bases for V and 3 bases for J; bases not matched to a gene: 7. The CDR3 reads CASSLTWDRDYGYTF. CDR3 nucleotide sequence: TGTGCCAGCAGCCTGACATGGGACAGGGACTATGGCTACACCTTC.

The rearrangement links TRBV4-2 to TRBJ1-2; D possibly corresponds to TRBD1 (5 bases). This CDR3 is 15 amino acids long. The germline V and J ends were trimmed by 0 bases and 4 bases, with 12 bases remaining between them. Germline CDR1 reads LGHNA; CDR2 reads YNFKEQ. CDR3 sequence reads: CASSQERGGFYGYTF. Here the CDR3 DNA reads TGTGCCAGCAGCCAAGAGCGGGGCGGGTTCTATGGCTACACCTTC.

The chain joins TRBV19 to TRBJ1-2; 8 positions match TRBD1. The CDR3 consists of 13 residues. V shed 7 bases and J 4 bases; nucleotides not matched to a gene: 5. Germline V gene sequence: CDR1 LNHDA, CDR2 SQIVND (reference sequence). The CDR3 is CASIPGTGYGYTF. Written as DNA, the CDR3 is TGTGCCAGTATACCCGGGACAGGCTATGGCTACACCTTC. Supplemented by reference TRBV19 and TRBJ1-2, the full variable domain reads DGGITQSPKYLFRKEGQNVTLSCEQNLNHDAMYWYRQDPGQGLRLIYYSQIVNDFQKGDIAEGYSVSREKKESFPLTVTSAQKNPTAFYLCASIPGTGYGYTFGSGTRLTVV.

The chain is built from TRBV4-2 and TRBJ2-5, with 11 bases fitting TRBD2. The CDR3 consists of 16 residues. Unmatched junction bases numbered 1, after V lost 0 bases and J lost 1 base. Looked up from germline, CDR1 is LGHNA and CDR2 is YNFKEQ. CDR3 sequence: CASSQDGTSGQETQYF. CDR3 coding DNA: TGTGCCAGCAGCCAAGATGGGACTAGCGGCCAAGAGACCCAGTACTTC.

The CDR3 DNA follows: TGTGCCAGCAACCCGAGGCGAGACACTGAAGCTTTCTTT. It translates to CASNPRRDTEAFF. The chain recombines TRBV5-6 with TRBJ1-1; D is unclear. Germline lookup yields CDR1 SGHDT and CDR2 YYEEEE. There are 13 residues in the CDR3. Trimming stripped 6 bases from V and 3 bases from J, with 12 bases between.

V and J are TRBV15 and TRBJ1-2; perhaps TRBD1 as D (5 bases). V lost 0 bases, J lost 4 bases, and 12 bases lay in between. This CDR3 has 15 amino acids. From germline, CDR1 is LNHNV and CDR2 YYDKDF (reference sequence). CDR3 sequence reads: CATSRDRGIRYGYTF. For the CDR3, the DNA is TGTGCCACCAGCAGAGATCGGGGGATCCGCTATGGCTACACCTTC.

The CDR3: CASGQKNIQYF. CDR3 in DNA: TGTGCCAGCGGCCAGAAAAACATTCAGTACTTC. The genes are TRBV2 and TRBJ2-4; D gene ambiguous. CDR1 and CDR2 (germline): SNHLY, FYNNEI. CDR3 size: 11 residues. V lost 8 bases to trimming and J lost 4 bases, with 6 bases between them.

This chain uses TRBV15 with TRBJ1-6; the D gene is possibly TRBD1 (5 bases). This CDR3 contains 14 residues. Germline loops: CDR1 LNHNV, CDR2 YYDKDF (reference sequence). The V end lost 3 bases, the J end lost 5 bases, and 8 bases lay between the germline ends. The CDR3 DNA follows: TGTGCCACCAGCAGGACAGCCGATAATTCACCCCTCCACTTT. Amino acids: CATSRTADNSPLHF.

The J gene is TRBJ2-5, the V gene TRBV5-4; maybe TRBD2 (5 bases). The length of the CDR3 is 15 residues. Trimming cost V 4 bases and J 4 bases, with 17 bases left between them. From germline, CDR1 is SGHNT and CDR2 YYREEE (reference sequence). The CDR3 region is CASSLRLSVGETQYF. CDR3 DNA sequence: TGTGCCAGCAGCCTTAGACTATCAGTGGGAGAGACCCAGTACTTC.

This chain links TRBV27 with TRBJ2-1; TRBD2 might be the D (6 bases). The germline gives CDR1 MNHEY, CDR2 SMNVEV (reference sequence). V lost 0 bases and J 2 bases, leaving 8 bases between the germline ends. The CDR3 loop spans 15 amino acids. CDR3 nucleotide sequence: TGTGCCAGCAGTTTATCTCGGGGGACCTACAATGAGCAGTTCTTC. It encodes CASSLSRGTYNEQFF.

The genes are TRBV28 and TRBJ1-5; 7 bases are a match to TRBD1. Unmatched junction bases numbered 13, after V lost 5 bases and J lost 0 bases. CDR3 length: 18 residues. The V gene's germline CDR1 is MDHEN and CDR2 SYDVKM. CDR3 DNA: TGTGCCAGCAGTCCCCCGGGACAGATAATCTATAGCAATCAGCCCCAGCATTTT. Translation gives CASSPPGQIIYSNQPQHF.

This clone appeared a few times. The rearrangement joins TRBV5-1 to TRBJ1-1; no firm D call. The V gene lost 2 bases and the J gene lost 0 bases, with 11 bases spanning the gap. This CDR3 region has 15 residues. Germline V gives CDR1 SGHRS, CDR2 YFSETQ. The CDR3 loop is CASSLGADMNTEAFF. The CDR3 DNA is TGCGCCAGCAGCTTAGGTGCAGACATGAACACTGAAGCTTTCTTT.